This record concerns one TCR beta chain sequence. Its cognate antigen is unknown. Generated by immunoSEQ multiplex PCR, the TCRdb table keeps only in-frame clones and is missing some. The repertoire includes 35,000 to 40,000 clones, 70% to 90% of them detected once, and less than 25% sits in the top ten. Focal radiation with ipilimumab CTLA-4 blockade was given to patients with chemo-refractory metastatic non-small-cell lung cancer. The entry originates in a study of radiotherapy plus CTLA-4 blockade in lung cancer. Study-wide background: Objective response was observed in roughly a sixth of patients, and disease control in around 31%.

This CDR3 has 16 amino acids. V gave up 2 bases and J gave up 8 bases; unmatched junction bases: 11. Germline-derived CDR1 and CDR2 are KGHSH and LQKENI. Notes on the study in general: Blood-borne expansion of tumor-derived TCR clones followed radiotherapy plus ipilimumab.

This clonotype originated in a human donor with non-small cell lung cancer whose response to radiotherapy plus ipilimumab could not be evaluated. The gene calls are TRBV18 and TRBJ2-1; TRBD1 agrees at 8 bases. Sequencing used peripheral blood, obtained from a patient treated with radiotherapy plus ipilimumab. The CDR3 DNA sequence: TGTGCCAGCTCACCATCCACCGGACAGGGTTATTATGAGCAGTTCTTC. Translated: CASSPSTGQGYYEQFF.